The entry that follows covers one T cell receptor (beta chain) sequence. The data were taken from a study of blood T cell repertoires in COVID-19. Study as a whole: The United States, Italy and Spain provided the acute and convalescent COVID-19 samples.

The CDR3 has 18 amino acids. V lost 2 bases and J lost 7; bases outside the gene matches: 15. The germline gives CDR1 SGHKS, CDR2 YYEKEE (reference sequence). Original handling: Amplification of reference gene primers provided the estimated nucleated cell counts. TCRdb keeps only in-frame clones here, not all; method: immunoSEQ multiplex PCR. V, J and clone size derive from that table, while D and trimming were established from the DNA sequence. The sample lists around 100,000 clones, 84% seen once, with more than 20% in the top ten. This receptor was taken from a man in his sixties with acute or convalescent COVID-19. V is TRBV5-5 and J is TRBJ2-7; 13 nucleotides line up with TRBD2. Sequenced sample: peripheral blood. CDR3 in amino acids: CASSLGLGTSGTLREQYF. The CDR3 DNA follows: TGTGCCAGCAGCTTAGGACTTGGGACTAGCGGGACTTTAAGGGAGCAGTACTTC.